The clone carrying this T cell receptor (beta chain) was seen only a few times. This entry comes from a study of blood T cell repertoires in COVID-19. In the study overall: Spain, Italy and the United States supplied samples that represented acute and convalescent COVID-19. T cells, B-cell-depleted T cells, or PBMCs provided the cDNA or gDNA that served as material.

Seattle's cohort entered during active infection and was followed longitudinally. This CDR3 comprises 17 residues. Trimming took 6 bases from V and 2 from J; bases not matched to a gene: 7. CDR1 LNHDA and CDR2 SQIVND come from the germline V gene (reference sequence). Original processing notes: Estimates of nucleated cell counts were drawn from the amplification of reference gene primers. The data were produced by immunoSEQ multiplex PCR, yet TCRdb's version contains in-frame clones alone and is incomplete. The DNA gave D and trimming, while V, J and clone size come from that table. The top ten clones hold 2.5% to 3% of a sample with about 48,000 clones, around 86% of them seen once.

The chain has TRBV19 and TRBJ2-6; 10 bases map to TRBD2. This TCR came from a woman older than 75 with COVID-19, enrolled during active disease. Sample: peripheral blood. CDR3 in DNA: TGTGCCAGTAGCCTAGCGGGAGCCTACCCTGGGGCCAACGTCCTGACTTTC. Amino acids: CASSLAGAYPGANVLTF.